Each of the 5 T cell receptor beta chains below was sequenced from the same sample in a study of cytomegalovirus exposure and HLA in healthy donors. PCR used 60 Vbeta primers and 13 Jbeta primers. TCRdb's copy holds only in-frame clones and misses some; the assay was immunoSEQ multiplex PCR. The sample includes 150,000 to 200,000 clones, around 79% of them seen just once. The sequenced material came from PBMCs. The receptors originated from a woman in her forties in good health and CMV-seropositive.

CDR3 nucleotide sequence: TGTGCCAGTAGTATAGATCTACTAGCGGGAGTAAGTCGAGAGACCCAGTACTTC. The encoded protein is CASSIDLLAGVSRETQYF. The chain combines TRBV19 with TRBJ2-5, with TRBD2 matching over 11 bases. V shed 0 bases, J shed 4 bases, and the junction held 10 bases outside the gene matches. CDR1 and CDR2 (germline): LNHDA, SQIVND (reference sequence). This CDR3 is 18 amino acids long.

This clone appeared a single time. The chain joins TRBV9 to TRBJ1-4, with D possibly TRBD1 on 5 matching bases. V shed 0 bases and J shed 1 base, with 7 bases lying between them. Looked up from germline, CDR1 is SGDLS and CDR2 is YYNGEE. The CDR3 loop spans 15 amino acids. The CDR3: CASSVGGETNEKLFF. In nucleotides, the CDR3 is TGTGCCAGCAGCGTAGGGGGGGAAACTAATGAAAAACTGTTTTTT.

This clone occurred once. The V gene is TRBV2, the J gene TRBJ2-3, with 7 bases matching TRBD1. V shed 2 bases, J shed 3 bases, and the junction held 5 bases outside the gene matches. The CDR3 extends over 15 amino acids. Germline V CDR1 and CDR2: SNHLY, FYNNEI. The CDR3 sequence is CASSEMTGLTDTQYF. The CDR3 DNA sequence: TGTGCCAGCAGTGAAATGACAGGGCTTACAGATACGCAGTATTTT.

The chain uses TRBV19 and TRBJ2-5, with 11 bases identical to TRBD1. With 0 bases clipped from V and 3 bases from J, the junction kept 6 bases outside the gene matches. The CDR3 extends over 17 amino acids. Germline V gene sequence: CDR1 LNHDA, CDR2 SQIVND (reference sequence). CDR3: CASSIDGPGQGEETQYF. For the CDR3, the DNA is TGTGCCAGTAGTATAGATGGCCCGGGACAGGGGGAAGAGACCCAGTACTTC.

The chain links TRBV6-6 to TRBJ2-7; 9 nucleotides agree with TRBD1. With V trimmed by 0 bases and J by 4 bases, 7 bases remained unmatched. Looked up from germline, CDR1 is MNHNY and CDR2 is SVGAGI (reference sequence). The CDR3 loop spans 16 amino acids. CDR3 nucleotides: TGTGCCAGCAGTTACTCGAGGTGGGGACAGGGATACGAGCAGTACTTC. Residues: CASSYSRWGQGYEQYF.